Listed here are 9 T cell receptor beta chains from one sample, sequenced in a study of response to subunit inactivated influenza vaccine. TCRdb recomputed calls from the RT-PCR reads with MiXCR, one row per CDR3 protein. The sample includes hundreds of thousands of distinct CDR3 sequences, around 15% seen only once; the top ten take roughly 7.6%. This specimen consisted of PBMCs from blood, obtained roughly 15 days before vaccination. These receptor sequences come from a man aged 50 to 60 who received an inactivated influenza vaccine.

This clonotype was recorded a few times. The chain has TRBV28 and TRBJ1-1, with unresolved D. This CDR3 has 13 amino acids. Per the germline V gene, CDR1 is MDHEN and CDR2 is SYDVKM. V dropped 7 bases and J dropped 4 bases, with 13 bases sitting between them. CDR3 nucleotide sequence: TGTGCCAGCACTTCAGACGGAATCACTGAAGCTTTCTTT. Residues: CASTSDGITEAFF. Full variable domain (remainder filled in from reference TRBV28 and TRBJ1-1): DVKVTQSSRYLVKRTGEKVFLECVQDMDHENMFWYRQDPGLGLRLIYFSYDVKMKEKGDIPEGYSVSREKKERFSLILESASTNQTSMYLCASTSDGITEAFFGQGTRLTVV.

DNA of the CDR3: TGTGCCAGCAGCTTCACGCGGGGGGGCCAGTACAATGAGCAGTTCTTC. The encoded protein is CASSFTRGGQYNEQFF. This chain joins TRBV7-6 and TRBJ2-1; TRBD2 matches 9 bases. The ends lost 3 bases at V and 4 bases at J; junction bases unmatched: 7. The CDR3 totals 16 residues. Per the germline V gene, CDR1 is SGHVS and CDR2 is FNYEAQ.

This clonotype appeared a few times. V is TRBV6-5 and J is TRBJ2-3; D perhaps matches TRBD2 (5 bases). The CDR3 consists of 14 residues. Trimming shortened V by 2 bases and J by 6 bases, and 12 bases separated the two germline ends. The germline V gene has CDR1 MNHEY and CDR2 SVGAGI. CDR3 protein: CASSYGAGSDTQYF. In DNA, the CDR3 is TGTGCCAGCAGTTACGGTGCTGGGAGTGATACGCAGTATTTT.

This clonotype was recorded many times. Sequence at one end of the junction differs from germline and may be a read error. The chain joins TRBV12-3 or TRBV12-4 to TRBJ2-1; 11 bases match TRBD2. The CDR3 extends over 14 amino acids. Here the CDR3 DNA reads TGTGCCAGCAGTATAGCGGGAGGGAATAATGAGCAGTTCTTC. It yields the protein CASSIAGGNNEQFF.

This sequence joins TRBV28 and TRBJ2-7; 7 nucleotides agree with TRBD1. The germline CDR1 and CDR2 sequences are MDHEN and SYDVKM. The CDR3 is 11 amino acids. V was clipped by 1 base and J by 12 bases; unmatched bases: 3. CDR3 nucleotide sequence: TGTGCCAGCAGTTTATTGGGACAGACGTACTTC. It codes for CASSLLGQTYF.

This clonotype was picked up a small number of times. The genes are TRBV20-1 and TRBJ2-2; 8 positions agree with TRBD2. Germline values: CDR1 DFQATT, CDR2 SNEGSKA (reference sequence). With V trimmed by 0 bases and J by 4 bases, 13 bases remained unmatched. The CDR3 length is 18 residues. CDR3 sequence: CSARDLGKRGSTTGELFF. The CDR3 DNA is TGCAGTGCTAGAGATCTCGGGAAGCGGGGGTCCACCACCGGGGAGCTGTTTTTT.

There are a few counts of this clonotype. This sequence joins TRBV7-2 and TRBJ2-1; D ambiguous. The length of the CDR3 is 14 residues. V dropped 8 bases and J dropped 2 bases, with 13 bases sitting between them. Germline V gene data show CDR1 as SGHTA and CDR2 as FQGNSA. The chain's CDR3 is CASSRQYAYNEQFF. CDR3 coding DNA: TGTGCCAGCTCGCGGCAATACGCCTACAATGAGCAGTTCTTC.

This clonotype was seen more than once but under ten times. V and J are TRBV7-2 and TRBJ2-5; 8 bases are shared with TRBD1. Germline values: CDR1 SGHTA, CDR2 FQGNSA. V lost 2 bases to trimming and J lost 5 bases; unmatched junction nucleotides: 4. This CDR3 spans 14 amino acids. CDR3: CASSLSRGLETQYF. The CDR3 DNA reads TGTGCCAGCAGCTTAAGCAGGGGGCTGGAGACCCAGTACTTC. Combining the CDR3 with reference TRBV7-2 and TRBJ2-5 gives the whole variable domain GAGVSQSPSNKVTEKGKDVELRCDPISGHTALYWYRQSLGQGLEFLIYFQGNSAPDKSGLPSDRFSAERTGGSVSTLTIQRTQQEDSAVYLCASSLSRGLETQYFGPGTRLLVL.

The chain couples TRBV6-2 or TRBV6-3 to TRBJ1-5; the match to TRBD1 covers 7 bases. The V and J ends lost 4 bases and 2 bases, in that order; junction bases with no gene match: 5. Germline loops: CDR1 MNHEY, CDR2 SVGEGT. This CDR3 has 15 amino acids. CDR3 DNA sequence: TGTGCCAGCAGTTTTCGACAGGGAGGCAATCAGCCCCAGCATTTT. The encoded protein is CASSFRQGGNQPQHF.